This T cell receptor beta chain was recorded in a study of blood T cell repertoires in COVID-19. Overall study context: Both acute and convalescent COVID-19 samples were obtained from the United States, Italy and Spain. Nucleic acid was either cDNA or gDNA, and it came from T cells, B-cell-depleted T cells, or PBMCs.

The authors' processing: Reference gene primers were amplified, and this amplification served to estimate nucleated cell counts. Profiled with immunoSEQ multiplex PCR; TCRdb holds only in-frame clones, not every one. That table furnishes V, J and clone size, whereas the DNA furnished D and trimming. The data show fewer than 250,000 clones, with approximately 80% seen just once and 5% to 8% held by the top ten. J gave up 0 bases and V 6 bases, and 8 bases lay outside the gene matches. The CDR3 is made up of 15 amino acids. Germline V gives CDR1 LNHDA, CDR2 SQIVND (reference sequence). The sequencing input was peripheral blood. This rearrangement joins TRBV19 to TRBJ2-7; 7 nucleotides match TRBD2. The receptor's source is a woman aged 55-69 years with active or convalescent COVID-19. The CDR3 protein is CASRIGLGTSYEQYF. The CDR3 DNA reads TGTGCCAGTAGAATCGGACTAGGCACCTCCTACGAGCAGTACTTC.